Shown below are 25 T cell receptor beta chains from a single sample sequenced in a study of blood T cell repertoires in COVID-19. TCRdb keeps only in-frame clones here, not all; method: immunoSEQ multiplex PCR. The sample records approximately 300,000 clones, 85% to 90% being singletons. The sample consisted of peripheral blood. These receptors all stem from a middle-aged woman with acute or convalescent COVID-19.

J is TRBJ1-1 and V is TRBV5-1, with a possible D match to TRBD1 (5 bases). CDR3 size: 14 residues. V dropped 3 bases and J dropped 6 bases, with 15 bases sitting between them. The germline CDR1 and CDR2 sequences are SGHRS and YFSETQ. The CDR3 here is CASSWGGTAPEAFF. CDR3 sequence (DNA): TGCGCCAGCAGCTGGGGCGGGACCGCGCCTGAAGCTTTCTTT.

This clone was recorded only once. The chain recombines TRBV11-2 with TRBJ1-6; 7 bases agree with TRBD1. This CDR3 has 15 amino acids. CDR1 is SGHAT, CDR2 FQNNGV, per germline. Unmatched junction bases numbered 4, after V lost 5 bases and J lost 3 bases. CDR3 bases: TGTGCCAGCAGCGGCCGGGACAGCTATAATTCACCCCTCCACTTT. This gives the protein CASSGRDSYNSPLHF.

The genes are TRBV30 and TRBJ1-5; TRBD1 is a possible D gene (5 bases). This CDR3 is built from 13 residues. The V and J ends lost 0 bases and 6 bases respectively, with 9 bases between them. Germline CDR1 and CDR2: GTSNPN and SVGIG (reference sequence). In DNA form, the CDR3 reads TGTGCCTGGAGTGTCCAGGGATCTCAGCCCCAGCATTTT. Translation gives CAWSVQGSQPQHF.

The chain links TRBV11-2 to TRBJ2-1; D might be TRBD1 (6 bases). V shed 5 bases and J shed 12 bases, with 11 bases lying between them. Germline V gene lookup returns CDR1 SGHAT and CDR2 FQNNGV. The CDR3 is 11 amino acids. This chain's CDR3 is CASSATGVQFF. CDR3 nucleotides: TGTGCCAGCAGCGCGACAGGAGTGCAGTTCTTC.

The chain is built from TRBV10-1 and TRBJ1-1; 7 bases are shared with TRBD1. From germline, CDR1 is WNHNN and CDR2 SYGVQD (reference sequence). J gave up 11 bases and V 3 bases, and 3 bases lay outside the gene matches. The CDR3 runs to 11 residues. The CDR3 DNA follows: TGCGCCAGCAGTGAAGGGGGCGAGGCTTTCTTT. Amino acid sequence: CASSEGGEAFF.

The chain recombines TRBV19 with TRBJ1-5; 9 bases are shared with TRBD1. Trimming took 7 bases from V and 0 from J; bases not matched to a gene: 4. The V gene's germline CDR1 is LNHDA and CDR2 SQIVND (reference sequence). This CDR3 has 15 amino acids. The CDR3 protein is CASKRTGDSNQPQHF. CDR3 sequence (DNA): TGTGCCAGTAAACGGACAGGGGATAGCAATCAGCCCCAGCATTTT.

This clone has only one observation. V and J are TRBV7-2 and TRBJ2-3; possible D gene TRBD2, 7 bases. Germline V lookup: CDR1 SGHTA, CDR2 FQGNSA. The CDR3 contains 16 residues. V gave up 1 base and J gave up 4 bases, with 15 bases separating them. CDR3 amino acids: CASSLGGGEGADTQYF. The CDR3 nucleotides read TGTGCCAGCAGCTTAGGCGGGGGCGAGGGAGCAGATACGCAGTATTTT.

J is TRBJ1-1 and V is TRBV6-6; TRBD1 aligns across 10 bases. Germline loops: CDR1 MNHNY, CDR2 SVGAGI (reference sequence). With V trimmed by 4 bases and J by 7 bases, 6 bases remained unmatched. The CDR3 has 14 amino acids. This chain's CDR3 is CASSFLGQGDEAFF. CDR3 DNA: TGTGCCAGCAGTTTCCTCGGACAGGGGGATGAAGCTTTCTTT.

This clone was recorded a few times. The chain joins TRBV18 to TRBJ1-1; D is perhaps TRBD1 (6 bases). The CDR3 is 12 amino acids. Germline V gene lookup returns CDR1 KGHSH and CDR2 LQKENI. The V end lost 8 bases, the J end lost 1 base, and 8 bases lay between the germline ends. The CDR3 here is CASRTANTEAFF. The CDR3 nucleotides read TGTGCCAGCAGGACAGCGAACACTGAAGCTTTCTTT.

The genes are TRBV6-5 and TRBJ1-1; no definite D call. CDR1 and CDR2 from the germline V gene are MNHEY and SVGAGI. Trimming stripped 6 bases from V and 0 bases from J, with 8 bases between. The CDR3 sequence is 13 residues long. CDR3 amino acids: CASRVQLNTEAFF. In DNA form, the CDR3 reads TGTGCCAGCAGAGTCCAGTTGAACACTGAAGCTTTCTTT.

The J gene is TRBJ2-3, the V gene TRBV7-3; no definite D call. This CDR3 contains 15 residues. The germline V gene encodes CDR1 SGHTA and CDR2 FQGTGA. The V end was cut by 2 bases, the J end by 1 base, with 10 bases between. CDR3 bases: TGTGCCAGCAGCTTAGGGTACAGTCGCACAGATACGCAGTATTTT. Amino acid sequence: CASSLGYSRTDTQYF.

The chain joins TRBV18 to TRBJ2-2, with 7 bases aligning to TRBD1. CDR1 is KGHSH, CDR2 LQKENI, per germline. Trimming at V came to 8 bases and at J to 10 bases, leaving 10 bases not matched to a gene. This CDR3 comprises 13 residues. In nucleotides, the CDR3 is TGTGCCAGCCAAGGGTACAGGGGCCCGGAGCTGTTTTTT. It yields the protein CASQGYRGPELFF.

This clone was found once. This chain connects TRBV6-5 to TRBJ2-1; 10 bases are a match to TRBD2. The CDR3 extends over 15 amino acids. J gave up 8 bases and V 5 bases, and 9 bases lay outside the gene matches. In germline, CDR1 is MNHEY, CDR2 SVGAGI. The CDR3 is CASSPSSGGADEQFF. CDR3 coding DNA: TGTGCCAGCAGTCCCTCCAGCGGGGGGGCAGATGAGCAGTTCTTC.

V and J are TRBV11-2 and TRBJ1-2; possibly TRBD1 for D (6 bases). V was cut by 0 bases and J by 8 bases, with 22 bases left in between. Germline-derived CDR1 and CDR2 are SGHAT and FQNNGV. The CDR3 loop spans 17 amino acids. The CDR3 DNA follows: TGTGCCAGCAGCTTAGACTTTGCTACAGGGTTATCGGAAGGCTACACCTTC. Its protein is CASSLDFATGLSEGYTF. The full variable domain, in which reference TRBV11-2 and TRBJ1-2 provide the parts outside the CDR3, is EAGVAQSPRYKIIEKRQSVAFWCNPISGHATLYWYQQILGQGPKLLIQFQNNGVVDDSQLPKDRFSAERLKGVDSTLKIQPAKLEDSAVYLCASSLDFATGLSEGYTFGSGTRLTVV.

The V and J genes are TRBV3-1 (or the pseudogene TRBV3-2) and TRBJ2-3; 7 bases match TRBD1. V lost 5 bases to trimming and J lost 0 bases; unmatched junction nucleotides: 5. From germline, CDR1 is LGHDT and CDR2 YNNKEL (reference sequence). CDR3 length equals 15 residues. For the CDR3, the DNA is TGTGCCAGCAGCTCCGGACAGGCTAGCACAGATACGCAGTATTTT. It yields the protein CASSSGQASTDTQYF.

The chain links TRBV7-6 to TRBJ2-5; D perhaps matches TRBD1 (7 bases). V lost 5 bases and J 3 bases, leaving 22 bases between the germline ends. The CDR3 consists of 17 residues. Per germline, CDR1 SGHVS and CDR2 FNYEAQ. The CDR3: CASSPGENRGREETQYF. The CDR3 nucleotides read TGTGCCAGCAGCCCGGGAGAAAACAGGGGACGGGAAGAGACCCAGTACTTC.

This sequence joins TRBV5-1 and TRBJ2-5; 10 bases are shared with TRBD2. Germline-derived CDR1 and CDR2 are SGHRS and YFSETQ. This CDR3 is built from 15 residues. V was pared by 2 bases and J by 9 bases, with 10 bases of the junction left unmatched. DNA of the CDR3: TGCGCCAGCAGCTTTAGCGGGGGGCCCCCCACGGCCCAGTACTTC. It translates to CASSFSGGPPTAQYF.

This chain uses TRBV30 with TRBJ1-3; 9 bases match TRBD1. J was trimmed by 3 bases and V by 4 bases; bases with no gene match: 10. CDR1 is GTSNPN and CDR2 is SVGIG in the germline V gene (reference sequence). The CDR3 has 16 amino acids. The CDR3 nucleotides read TGTGCCTGGACCCCGGGACAGGGTAATTTTGGAAACACCATATATTTT. Translated: CAWTPGQGNFGNTIYF. The full variable domain, in which reference TRBV30 and TRBJ1-3 provide the parts outside the CDR3, is SQTIHQWPATLVQPVGSPLSLECTVEGTSNPNLYWYRQAAGRGLQLLFYSVGIGQISSEVPQNLSASRPQDRQFILSSKKLLLSDSGFYLCAWTPGQGNFGNTIYFGEGSWLTVV.

This chain joins TRBV4-1 and TRBJ2-3; TRBD2 matches at 12 bases. Germline trimming cut 0 bases from V and 1 base from J; bases unmatched to any gene: 5. The CDR3 consists of 18 residues. Germline CDR1 MGHRA, CDR2 YSYEKL. The CDR3 region is CASSQDGLAGGGTDTQYF. The CDR3 DNA sequence: TGCGCCAGCAGCCAAGATGGGCTAGCGGGGGGGGGCACAGATACGCAGTATTTT.

This rearrangement joins TRBV5-1 to TRBJ1-6; perhaps TRBD1 as D (5 bases). The V gene's germline CDR1 is SGHRS and CDR2 YFSETQ. V was shortened by 4 bases and J by 0 bases, with 14 bases between the two germline ends. CDR3 length: 17 residues. The CDR3: CASSPAGGSSYNSPLHF. The CDR3 DNA reads as TGCGCCAGCAGCCCCGCCGGGGGAAGCTCCTATAATTCACCCCTCCACTTT.

The rearrangement links TRBV7-2 to TRBJ1-4; 10 bases align to TRBD1. The CDR3 runs 15 residues. Germline lookup yields CDR1 SGHTA and CDR2 FQGNSA. Trimming at V came to 3 bases and at J to 8 bases, leaving 6 bases not matched to a gene. The CDR3 DNA reads as TGTGCCAGCAGCTTCTCGGGGACAGGGGACGAAAAACTGTTTTTT. It codes for CASSFSGTGDEKLFF.

The rearrangement links TRBV6-5 to TRBJ1-1; D is undetermined. The germline V gene encodes CDR1 MNHEY and CDR2 SVGAGI. The CDR3 totals 13 residues. Trimming left V 8 bases short and J 1 base short, with 11 bases between. The CDR3 sequence is CASFLRANTEAFF. For the CDR3, the DNA is TGTGCCAGCTTCCTGAGGGCGAACACTGAAGCTTTCTTT.

CDR3 coding DNA: TGTGCCAGCATGGATAGCGGGGGGGCTCGTGGCCAGTACGTC. As protein: CASMDSGGARGQYV. V gene TRBV6-5 combines with J gene TRBJ2-7; 11 nucleotides agree with TRBD2. Looked up from germline, CDR1 is MNHEY and CDR2 is SVGAGI. The CDR3 has 14 residues. V gave up 7 bases and J gave up 10 bases; unmatched junction bases: 12.

The chain combines TRBV4-2 with TRBJ1-5; D might be TRBD1 (5 bases). V was cut by 4 bases and J by 3 bases, with 10 bases left in between. Germline-derived CDR1 and CDR2 are LGHNA and YNFKEQ. The CDR3 is made up of 14 amino acids. As DNA, the CDR3 is TGTGCCAGCAGCCGGGGGGGAGACAATCAGCCCCAGCATTTT. Translating gives CASSRGGDNQPQHF.

V gene TRBV29-1 combines with J gene TRBJ1-1; 9 bases are a match to TRBD1. The CDR3 is 13 residues long. The V segment lost 7 bases and the J segment 4 bases; nucleotides outside the gene matches: 7. The germline V gene encodes CDR1 SQVTM and CDR2 ANQGSEA. In DNA form, the CDR3 reads TGCAGCGGACGGGGACAGGGCGGCACTGAAGCTTTCTTT. Translating it yields CSGRGQGGTEAFF.